These 27 T cell receptor beta chains were sequenced from one sample in a study of metastatic and nonmetastatic thyroid tumors. Patients underwent thyroid surgery, and none had received any treatment before it. TCRdb used MiXCR to call clones anew from the PCR reads. The table has 15,000 to 20,000 clones, less than 40% seen once; the top ten hold more than 15%. The sequencing sample was made of tumor tissue. The receptor set was obtained from a female donor with papillary thyroid cancer or a benign thyroid nodule (not recorded which). Some clones in this sample may be carry-over from other donors' samples.

The gene calls are TRBV5-5 and TRBJ2-7; D might be TRBD1 (5 bases). Looked up from germline, CDR1 is SGHKS and CDR2 is YYEKEE (reference sequence). This CDR3 spans 16 amino acids. V lost 0 bases and J lost 0, with 13 bases in between. DNA for the CDR3: TGTGCCAGCAGCTTGGATGGACACCAGAGCTCCTACGAGCAGTACGTC. This sequence encodes CASSLDGHQSSYEQYV.

This clone was picked up many times. The V gene is TRBV29-1, the J gene TRBJ2-3; D perhaps matches TRBD2 (6 bases). CDR1 is SQVTM, CDR2 ANQGSEA, per germline. V lost 6 bases and J 0 bases, leaving 7 bases between the germline ends. This CDR3 region has 12 residues. This CDR3 is CSVGTSTDTQYF. CDR3 bases: TGCAGCGTCGGGACTAGCACAGATACGCAGTATTTT.

This clone was detected ten times or more. A much larger clone is a single base away; this may be a read error. The V and J genes are TRBV20-1 and TRBJ1-1; a weak D match, TRBD1 (6 bases). Germline CDR1 is DFQATT and CDR2 is SNEGSKA (reference sequence). The CDR3 spans 15 residues. The CDR3 sequence is CSASNKGGPNTGAFF. The DNA for the CDR3 is TGCAGTGCTAGCAACAAAGGGGGACCCAACACTGGAGCTTTCTTT.

The rearrangement links TRBV4-3 to TRBJ2-2; D call uncertain. Germline lookup yields CDR1 LGHNA and CDR2 YSLEER. V shed 1 base and J shed 5 bases, with 14 bases lying between them. The CDR3 runs 16 residues. This CDR3 reads CASSQGYGAGTGELFF. The CDR3 coding sequence is TGCGCCAGCAGCCAAGGATACGGAGCCGGGACCGGGGAGCTGTTTTTT.

This clone came up many times. This sequence joins TRBV3-1 and TRBJ1-2; 8 bases fit TRBD1. Per the germline V gene, CDR1 is LGHDT and CDR2 is YNNKEL (reference sequence). The CDR3 contains 15 residues. V lost 1 base, J lost 4 bases, and 5 bases stayed unmatched. The CDR3: CASSQARGRPYGYTF. For the CDR3, the DNA is TGTGCCAGCAGCCAAGCCAGGGGGCGCCCCTATGGCTACACCTTC.

The CDR3 region has the DNA TGTGCCAGCAGCCCCCCAGGTGGGGAGCAGTACTTC. It codes for CASSPPGGEQYF. The chain is built from TRBV7-9 and TRBJ2-7, with unresolved D. Germline V gene data show CDR1 as SEHNR and CDR2 as FQNEAQ (reference sequence). V gave up 5 bases and J gave up 7 bases, with 12 bases separating them. The CDR3 totals 12 residues.

V and J are TRBV5-1 and TRBJ2-7, with a tentative D call TRBD1 (5 bases). This CDR3 is built from 12 residues. V gave up 4 bases and J gave up 5 bases, with 10 bases separating them. CDR1 is SGHRS and CDR2 is YFSETQ in the germline V gene. The CDR3 here is CASSDTGHEQYF. DNA for the CDR3: TGCGCCAGCAGCGATACAGGACACGAGCAGTACTTC.

This chain uses TRBV24-1 with TRBJ1-2, with D unclear. Germline CDR1 KGHDR, CDR2 SFDVKD. V gave up 5 bases and J gave up 6 bases, with 15 bases separating them. The CDR3 runs to 14 residues. CDR3 residues: CATSVGSLNHGYTF. CDR3 in DNA: TGTGCCACCAGTGTGGGCAGCCTCAACCATGGCTACACCTTC.

This clone was seen a handful of times. The chain combines TRBV24-1 with TRBJ2-1; possibly TRBD1 for D (6 bases). The V end lost 1 base, the J end lost 3 bases, and 12 bases lay between the germline ends. In germline, CDR1 is KGHDR, CDR2 SFDVKD. This CDR3 is built from 16 residues. The CDR3 region is CATSDFRQGNYNEQFF. The CDR3 coding sequence is TGTGCCACCAGTGATTTTCGGCAGGGGAACTACAATGAGCAGTTCTTC.

This clone has more than one count but fewer than ten. This sequence joins TRBV11-2 and TRBJ2-5; D remains unclear. V gave up 4 bases and J gave up 3 bases, with 12 bases separating them. The CDR3 length is 14 residues. Germline assignment: CDR1 SGHAT and CDR2 FQNNGV. Here the CDR3 reads CASSSEWREETQYF. The CDR3 DNA is TGTGCCAGCAGCTCAGAATGGAGAGAAGAGACCCAGTACTTC. Looking up the rest from reference TRBV11-2 and TRBJ2-5 gives the full variable domain: EAGVAQSPRYKIIEKRQSVAFWCNPISGHATLYWYQQILGQGPKLLIQFQNNGVVDDSQLPKDRFSAERLKGVDSTLKIQPAKLEDSAVYLCASSSEWREETQYFGPGTRLLVL.

The chain employs TRBV27 and TRBJ2-7; tentatively, D is TRBD2 (6 bases). Per germline, CDR1 MNHEY and CDR2 SMNVEV (reference sequence). The V end lost 6 bases, the J end lost 2 bases, and 17 bases lay between the germline ends. The CDR3 totals 15 residues. This CDR3 reads CASSYNRDFAYEQYF. The CDR3 nucleotides read TGTGCCAGCAGCTATAACCGGGACTTTGCCTACGAGCAGTACTTC.

V gene TRBV19 combines with J gene TRBJ1-1; 7 bases align to TRBD1. The germline V gene has CDR1 LNHDA and CDR2 SQIVND (reference sequence). The CDR3 sequence is 17 residues long. Germline trimming cut 5 bases from V and 0 bases from J; bases unmatched to any gene: 12. As DNA, the CDR3 is TGTGCCAGTAGTTCACAATTCACCGGGACAGTGAACACTGAAGCTTTCTTT. The encoded protein is CASSSQFTGTVNTEAFF.

This clone was observed a handful of times. The chain is built from TRBV7-8 and TRBJ2-2; 7 bases agree with TRBD2. The CDR3 length is 15 residues. V shed 4 bases, J shed 2 bases, and the junction held 4 bases outside the gene matches. Germline CDR1 is SGHVS and CDR2 is FQNEAQ. Here the CDR3 DNA reads TGTGCCAGCAGCTCCAGCGGGGCAAACACCGGGGAGCTGTTTTTT. It encodes CASSSSGANTGELFF.

The J gene is TRBJ2-7, the V gene TRBV5-1; D is perhaps TRBD2 (6 bases). Deletions cut 0 bases from V and 9 bases from J, with 13 bases between. The CDR3 has 13 amino acids. Per germline, CDR1 SGHRS and CDR2 YFSETQ. The CDR3 nucleotides are TGCGCCAGCAGCTTGGAGGGGACTGGAGCGCAGTACTTC. Amino acids: CASSLEGTGAQYF.

This clone was recorded a few times. The CDR3 nucleotides are TGCGCCAGCAGCCCAGGGAAGGTTGACTATGGCTACACCTTC. It is translated as CASSPGKVDYGYTF. The chain joins TRBV10-1 to TRBJ1-2; tentative D call: TRBD1 (5 bases). This CDR3 contains 14 residues. V lost 6 bases and J lost 3, with 14 bases in between. The V gene's germline CDR1 is WNHNN and CDR2 SYGVQD (reference sequence).

The chain is built from TRBV5-1 and TRBJ2-7, with 9 bases fitting TRBD2. CDR1 and CDR2 (germline): SGHRS, YFSETQ. Trimming cost V 3 bases and J 2 bases; bases outside gene matches: 3. CDR3 length equals 14 residues. The CDR3 region has the DNA TGCGCCAGCAGCTATAGCGGGAGCGCCTACGAGCAGTACTTC. It codes for CASSYSGSAYEQYF.

In the case of this clone: One end of the junction is discordant with germline, which a read error may explain. The chain uses TRBV27 and TRBJ1-4; D possibly corresponds to TRBD1 (6 bases). From germline, CDR1 is MNHEY and CDR2 SMNVEV (reference sequence). The CDR3 contains 15 residues. CDR3 DNA: TGTGCCAGCAGTTTCTCAGCGGGGGCTAAAGAAAAACTGTTATTT. Encoded protein: CASSFSAGAKEKLLF.

The chain joins TRBV9 to TRBJ2-7; 10 bases are a match to TRBD2. Germline assignment: CDR1 SGDLS and CDR2 YYNGEE. The CDR3 has 16 amino acids. CDR3 region: CGSSPQSSGSGYEQYF. CDR3 DNA sequence: TGTGGGAGCAGCCCACAGTCTAGCGGGAGTGGTTACGAGCAGTACTTC.

The rearrangement uses TRBV27 and TRBJ1-4; D gene unclear. The CDR3 covers 15 residues. Germline CDR1 MNHEY, CDR2 SMNVEV (reference sequence). V was pared by 5 bases and J by 1 base, with 11 bases between. The CDR3 region has the DNA TGTGCCAGCAGTCCGCTTCGGGAAACTAATGAAAAACTGTTTTTT. Residues: CASSPLRETNEKLFF.

Worth noting for this clone: One end of the junction varies from germline; a read error may be responsible. V gene TRBV5-1 combines with J gene TRBJ1-4, with TRBD1 matching 10 bases. Germline V gene data show CDR1 as SGHRS and CDR2 as YFSETQ. This CDR3 has 14 residues. CDR3 sequence: CASSYLGQGEKPFF. CDR3 nucleotide sequence: TGCGCCAGCAGTTATCTCGGACAGGGGGAAAAACCGTTTTTT. The complete variable domain, with remaining parts taken from reference TRBV5-1 and TRBJ1-4, reads KAGVTQTPRYLIKTRGQQVTLSCSPISGHRSVSWYQQTPGQGLQFLFEYFSETQRNKGNFPGRFSGRQFSNSRSEMNVSTLELGDSALYLCASSYLGQGEKPFFGSGTQLSVL.

This clone was observed a few times. A read error is possible here, since a much larger clone lies one base away. The chain combines TRBV29-1 with TRBJ2-1, with D possibly being TRBD2 (6 bases). The length of the CDR3 is 16 residues. CDR1 is SQVTM, CDR2 ANQGSEA, per germline. The V end was cut by 6 bases, the J end by 0 bases, with 18 bases between. CDR3 DNA: TGCAGCGTCCCAGCGTGCCCTAGCGACTCCTACAATGAGCAGTTCTTC. Residues: CSVPACPSDSYNEQFF.

This clone is categorized as medium-sized. J is TRBJ1-1 and V is TRBV9; D not certain. Per germline, CDR1 SGDLS and CDR2 YYNGEE. The CDR3 length is 15 residues. Deletions cut 0 bases from V and 5 bases from J, with 14 bases between. In DNA form, the CDR3 reads TGTGCCAGCAGCGTAGAGGGCCGCTATGGGACTGAAGCTTTCTTT. Protein sequence: CASSVEGRYGTEAFF.

This clone has just a few counts. This chain joins TRBV5-1 and TRBJ2-2; 9 nucleotides agree with TRBD2. The CDR3 totals 17 residues. V was pared by 3 bases and J by 4 bases, with 10 bases of the junction left unmatched. Germline CDR1 reads SGHRS; CDR2 reads YFSETQ. CDR3 sequence (DNA): TGCGCCAGCAGCTCCCGCGGTAGCGGGAGTGTCACCGGGGAGCTGTTTTTT. Translation: CASSSRGSGSVTGELFF.

The table lists this clone with a few counts. This chain joins TRBV6-2 or TRBV6-3 and TRBJ2-1; maybe TRBD1 (6 bases). The CDR3 sequence is 14 residues long. Germline V gives CDR1 MNHEY, CDR2 SVGEGT. V was cut by 2 bases and J by 8 bases, with 13 bases left in between. The CDR3 region is CASSYSRTAYEQFF. CDR3 DNA sequence: TGTGCCAGCAGTTACAGTCGGACAGCTTATGAGCAGTTCTTC.

The chain links TRBV27 to TRBJ1-5; D gene uncertain. Germline assignment: CDR1 MNHEY and CDR2 SMNVEV (reference sequence). The CDR3 spans 15 residues. V was clipped by 3 bases and J by 4 bases, with 13 bases between them. CDR3 region: CASSFSDQPNQPQHF. In DNA form, the CDR3 reads TGTGCCAGCAGTTTTTCCGACCAACCTAATCAGCCCCAGCATTTT.

The V and J genes are TRBV6-5 and TRBJ1-1; D gene uncertain. The V gene's germline CDR1 is MNHEY and CDR2 SVGAGI. Trimming left V 4 bases short and J 6 bases short, with 9 bases between. This CDR3 region has 12 residues. The CDR3 loop reads CASSSARSEAFF. CDR3 DNA: TGTGCCAGCAGTTCCGCACGTTCTGAAGCTTTCTTT.

The sample holds a few counts of this clone. The V and J genes are TRBV10-3 and TRBJ2-7; no clear D gene. CDR3 length equals 13 residues. The germline CDR1 and CDR2 sequences are ENHRY and SYGVKD. V lost 3 bases, J lost 3 bases, and 9 bases lay in between. CDR3 loop: CAISEGQIYEQYF. The DNA of the CDR3 is TGTGCCATCAGTGAAGGGCAGATCTACGAGCAGTACTTC.